This passage covers 13 T cell receptor beta chains from one sample sequenced in a study of T cells expressing NK-cell markers. TCRdb reprocessed the 5' RACE reads, keeping one entry per CDR3 protein, no DNA. The sample holds roughly 390,000 distinct CDR3 sequences. Specimen: blood T cells: a sorted CD56 or NKG2C T cell subset, CD4+ or CD8+ T cells, or bulk PBMC T cells (not recorded which). These receptors all stem from a man aged 18-75 years in good health.

The rearrangement joins TRBV20-1 to TRBJ1-6; TCRdb's D call of TRBD1 is untestable without DNA. Germline assignment: CDR1 DFQATT and CDR2 SNEGSKA (reference sequence). The CDR3 has 15 amino acids. CDR3 amino acids: CSARPQGGHLSPLHF.

The V gene is TRBV18, the J gene TRBJ1-2. From germline, CDR1 is KGHSH and CDR2 LQKENI. The CDR3 has 15 residues. The CDR3 loop reads CASSPQLDGGGGYTF.

The chain uses TRBV30 and TRBJ2-1. CDR3 length: 11 amino acids. Germline loops: CDR1 GTSNPN, CDR2 SVGIG (reference sequence). The CDR3 loop reads CARGVYNEQFF. Full variable domain (remainder filled in from reference TRBV30 and TRBJ2-1): SQTIHQWPATLVQPVGSPLSLECTVEGTSNPNLYWYRQAAGRGLQLLFYSVGIGQISSEVPQNLSASRPQDRQFILSSKKLLLSDSGFYLCARGVYNEQFFGPGTRLTVL.

The CDR3 sequence is CASSQVGRYNEQFF. This rearrangement joins TRBV4-2 to TRBJ2-1; as DNA is missing, the TRBD2 call by TCRdb cannot be tested. Per germline, CDR1 LGHNA and CDR2 YNFKEQ. The CDR3 is 14 residues long.

The chain recombines TRBV29-1 with TRBJ2-3; TCRdb's D call, TRBD2, is unchecked because there is no DNA. The germline V gene encodes CDR1 SQVTM and CDR2 ANQGSEA. The CDR3 is 13 amino acids. CDR3 sequence: CSVRGANTDTQYF.

The rearrangement links TRBV28 to TRBJ2-1; TCRdb's assignment of TRBD2 cannot be checked, as there is no DNA. The CDR3 runs 14 residues. The germline CDR1 and CDR2 sequences are MDHEN and SYDVKM. CDR3 sequence reads: CASNVGGVYNEQFF.

The chain joins TRBV11-1 to TRBJ2-5. This CDR3 region has 12 residues. Germline V CDR1 and CDR2: SGHAT, FQDESV (reference sequence). CDR3 residues: CASSSNRETQYF.

This sequence joins TRBV20-1 and TRBJ2-7; checking the TCRdb D call of TRBD1 is not possible without DNA. The CDR3 spans 13 residues. From germline, CDR1 is DFQATT and CDR2 SNEGSKA (reference sequence). The CDR3 sequence: CSAEGRGRYEQYF.

This CDR3 is CASSPTTTMASPLHF. The chain joins TRBV18 to TRBJ1-6. Germline lookup yields CDR1 KGHSH and CDR2 LQKENI. The CDR3 spans 15 residues.

The CDR3 loop reads CASSQERSANEKLFF. This sequence joins TRBV14 and TRBJ1-4. Germline CDR1 and CDR2: SGHDN and FVKESK. CDR3 length: 15 residues.

The V and J genes are TRBV6-4 and TRBJ2-7. The CDR3 spans 14 residues. The V gene's germline CDR1 is MRHNA and CDR2 SNTAGT. The CDR3 sequence is CASRKTASSYEQYF.

The chain is built from TRBV3-1 and TRBJ1-1. This CDR3 is 14 amino acids long. From germline, CDR1 is LGHDT and CDR2 YNNKEL (reference sequence). The CDR3 is CASSQGDRSGKAFF.

The chain joins TRBV11-2 to TRBJ2-1. The CDR3 is made up of 14 amino acids. The germline CDR1 and CDR2 sequences are SGHAT and FQNNGV. CDR3 residues: CASSLIRGSNEQFF.